The entry below gives a single TCR beta chain sequence along with its context. Its antigen is currently unknown. The record originates from a study of early T cells in non-severe SARS-CoV-2 infection. Across the study: Chains were not paired, and sequencing was done on bulk RNA from unsorted whole blood.

Separate cDNA molecules each had unique molecular identifiers attached to them. TCRdb used MiXCR to reprocess the 5' RACE reads, holding one entry per CDR3 protein. This sample has about 83,000 distinct CDR3 sequences; around an eighth occur once, and the top ten carry approximately 7%. This CDR3 comprises 13 residues. Germline lookup yields CDR1 DFQATT and CDR2 SNEGSKA (reference sequence). The V end was cut by 1 base, the J end by 5 bases, with 11 bases between. Broader study findings: Using VDJdb, the matching emphasized anti-spike CD8 responses while missing private and CD4 specificities.

The chain employs TRBV20-1 and TRBJ2-5; D perhaps matches TRBD2 (6 bases). This receptor was identified in an adult who was a healthcare worker with PCR-confirmed SARS-CoV-2 infection or an uninfected control (not recorded which). Sequencing was performed on whole blood. As DNA, the CDR3 is TGCAGTGCTAGAGGAATTGGAGGGGAGACCCAGTACTTC. Residues: CSARGIGGETQYF.